Below, 9 T cell receptor beta chains from the same sample are listed, as sequenced in a study of shared clonotypes between healthy human individuals. This table comes from immunoSEQ multiplex PCR, and its TCRdb copy is limited to in-frame clones, with some not included. Among about 980,000 clones, 60% to 85% were seen once, and the ten largest hold about 1.5%. Material for sequencing was memory CD4+ T cells sorted from blood. As for subset: CD45RA-negative fraction. The receptors come from a young man in good health.

V is TRBV7-2 and J is TRBJ1-2, with D possibly being TRBD1 (5 bases). The CDR3 runs 12 residues. Trimming cost V 5 bases and J 6 bases, with 10 bases left between them. Germline V gene lookup returns CDR1 SGHTA and CDR2 FQGNSA. DNA for the CDR3: TGTGCCAGCAGCAGTCGCAGGGATGGCTACACCTTC. It encodes CASSSRRDGYTF.

The chain uses TRBV25-1 and TRBJ1-4; no reliable D call. The V and J ends lost 8 bases and 5 bases respectively, with 12 bases between them. Germline CDR1 is MGHDK and CDR2 is SYGVNS. The CDR3 has 13 residues. This CDR3 reads CASRTAGNEKLFF. Written as DNA, the CDR3 is TGTGCCAGCCGGACGGCTGGGAATGAAAAACTGTTTTTT. The entire variable domain, with the rest obtained from reference TRBV25-1 and TRBJ1-4, is as follows: EADIYQTPRYLVIGTGKKITLECSQTMGHDKMYWYQQDPGMELHLIHYSYGVNSTEKGDLSSESTVSRIRTEHFPLTLESARPSHTSQYLCASRTAGNEKLFFGSGTQLSVL.

In the case of this clone: A clone one base away is much larger, so this may be a read error. This chain uses TRBV7-3 with TRBJ2-5; possibly TRBD1 for D (5 bases). This CDR3 contains 13 residues. Germline V lookup: CDR1 SGHTA, CDR2 FQGTGA. V was clipped by 5 bases and J by 2 bases, with 9 bases between them. Here the CDR3 reads CASSRDRQETQYF. CDR3 sequence (DNA): TGTGCCAGCAGCCGAGACAGACAAGAGACCCAGTACTTC.

This clone was counted between two and nine times. This chain links TRBV10-2 with TRBJ1-2; D may be TRBD1 (6 bases). V lost 3 bases, J lost 2 bases, and 7 bases lay in between. This CDR3 spans 13 amino acids. The germline V gene has CDR1 WSHSY and CDR2 SAAADI. The CDR3 loop reads CASSDGQNYGYTF. The CDR3 nucleotides are TGCGCCAGCAGTGACGGACAGAACTATGGCTACACCTTC.

This CDR3 reads CASSPTAQPQHF. DNA of the CDR3: TGTGCCAGCAGCCCGACTGCTCAGCCCCAGCATTTT. The gene calls are TRBV6-1 and TRBJ1-5; D uncertain. The CDR3 contains 12 residues. Germline assignment: CDR1 MNHNS and CDR2 SASEGT. The germline V and J ends were trimmed by 6 bases and 6 bases, with 9 bases remaining between them.

The gene calls are TRBV7-2 and TRBJ1-4, with TRBD1 identical over 7 bases. Germline V gives CDR1 SGHTA, CDR2 FQGNSA. The CDR3 totals 15 residues. V lost 5 bases to trimming and J lost 3 bases; unmatched junction nucleotides: 6. Written as DNA, the CDR3 is TGTGCCAGCAGCCTAAAGGGGGCTTCTAATGAAAAACTGTTTTTT. Its translation: CASSLKGASNEKLFF.

The J gene is TRBJ2-7, the V gene TRBV7-2; no clear D gene. Germline-derived CDR1 and CDR2 are SGHTA and FQGNSA. V lost 1 base and J lost 3, with 10 bases in between. The CDR3 is 14 residues long. CDR3 nucleotide sequence: TGTGCCAGCAGCTTAGAACCGGCCAGCTACGAGCAGTACTTC. Residues: CASSLEPASYEQYF.

V is TRBV4-2 and J is TRBJ1-3, with D possibly matching TRBD1 (5 bases). CDR1 is LGHNA and CDR2 is YNFKEQ in the germline V gene. The CDR3 is made up of 16 amino acids. Trimming left V 4 bases short and J 2 bases short, with 15 bases between. The CDR3 sequence is CASSPSDKKTGNTIYF. In DNA, the CDR3 is TGTGCCAGCAGCCCGTCGGACAAGAAAACTGGAAACACCATATATTTT.

The chain joins TRBV5-1 to TRBJ1-4; D might be TRBD1 (6 bases). This CDR3 region has 14 residues. Trimming cost V 1 base and J 6 bases, with 10 bases left between them. Germline assignment: CDR1 SGHRS and CDR2 YFSETQ. DNA of the CDR3: TGCGCCAGCAGCTTGATGAGGGGGGATGAAAAACTGTTTTTT. Translated, it gives CASSLMRGDEKLFF.